This TCR beta chain was sequenced during a study of CD8+ T cells in alopecia areata. General study findings and limits: For lesional scalp, especially alopecia totalis/universalis, clonality was higher than in normal scalp.

Those with alopecia areata gave lesional scalp punch biopsies and peripheral blood. The V end lost 7 bases, the J end lost 4 bases, and 16 bases lay between the germline ends. This CDR3 spans 13 amino acids. Germline CDR1 GTSNPN, CDR2 SVGIG (reference sequence). After isolation, RNA underwent reverse transcription to generate cDNA as the sequencing template. Generated by immunoSEQ multiplex PCR, the TCRdb table keeps only in-frame clones and is missing some. The sample contains about 180,000 clones, roughly 59% of which appear only once. This clone was observed a few times. The target antigen is unknown.

The chain has TRBV30 and TRBJ1-1; unclear D gene. This sample comprised CD4+ T cells sorted from blood, obtained at week 0. This TCR derives from a human donor with alopecia areata. The CDR3 DNA reads TGTGCCTTAGGGTCCTCTACCACCACTGAAGCTTTCTTT. This translates into CALGSSTTTEAFF.